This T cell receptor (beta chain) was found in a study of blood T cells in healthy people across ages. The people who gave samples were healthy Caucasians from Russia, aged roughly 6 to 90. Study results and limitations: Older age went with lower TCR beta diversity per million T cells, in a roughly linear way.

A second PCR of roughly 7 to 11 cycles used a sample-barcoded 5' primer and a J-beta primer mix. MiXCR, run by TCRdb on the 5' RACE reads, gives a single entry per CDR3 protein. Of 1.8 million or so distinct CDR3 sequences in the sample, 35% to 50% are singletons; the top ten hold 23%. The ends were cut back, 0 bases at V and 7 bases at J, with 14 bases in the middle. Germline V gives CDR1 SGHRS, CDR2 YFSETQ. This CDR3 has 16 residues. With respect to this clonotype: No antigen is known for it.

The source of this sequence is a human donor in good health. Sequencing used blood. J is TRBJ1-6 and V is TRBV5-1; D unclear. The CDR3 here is CASSLGSGSGNSPLHF. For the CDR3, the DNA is TGCGCCAGCAGCTTGGGGAGTGGGTCGGGAAATTCACCCCTCCACTTT.